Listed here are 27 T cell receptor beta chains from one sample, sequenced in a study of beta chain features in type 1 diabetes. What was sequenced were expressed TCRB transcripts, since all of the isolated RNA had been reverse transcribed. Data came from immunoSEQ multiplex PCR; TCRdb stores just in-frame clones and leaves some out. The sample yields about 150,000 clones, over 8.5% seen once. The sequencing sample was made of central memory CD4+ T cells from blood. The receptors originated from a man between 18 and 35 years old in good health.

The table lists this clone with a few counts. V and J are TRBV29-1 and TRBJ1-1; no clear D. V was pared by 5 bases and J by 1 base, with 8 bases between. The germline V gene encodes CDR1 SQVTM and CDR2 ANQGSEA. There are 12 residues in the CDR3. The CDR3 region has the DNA TGCAGCGTTTCAGATAGGAACACTGAAGCTTTCTTT. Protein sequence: CSVSDRNTEAFF.

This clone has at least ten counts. CDR3 residues: CASSFGQRIQETQYF. The CDR3 DNA follows: TGTGCCAGCAGCTTCGGACAGAGAATACAAGAGACCCAGTACTTC. V usage is TRBV7-2 and J usage is TRBJ2-5, with D possibly TRBD1 on 6 matching bases. V was shortened by 3 bases and J by 2 bases, with 13 bases between the two germline ends. Germline lookup yields CDR1 SGHTA and CDR2 FQGNSA. The CDR3 is made up of 15 amino acids.

The CDR3 DNA is TGTGCCAGCAGCTTCGAGGTTGGTGAGCAGTTCTTC. This gives the protein CASSFEVGEQFF. V usage is TRBV7-2 and J usage is TRBJ2-1, with unresolved D. V dropped 3 bases and J dropped 9 bases, with 9 bases sitting between them. CDR3 length: 12 amino acids. Germline loops: CDR1 SGHTA, CDR2 FQGNSA.

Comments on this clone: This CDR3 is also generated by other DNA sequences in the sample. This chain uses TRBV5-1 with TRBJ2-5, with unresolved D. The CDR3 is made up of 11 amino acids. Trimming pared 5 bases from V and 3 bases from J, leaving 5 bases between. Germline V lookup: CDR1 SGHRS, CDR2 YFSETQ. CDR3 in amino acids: CASRAEETQYF. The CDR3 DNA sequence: TGCGCCAGCAGGGCCGAAGAGACCCAGTACTTC.

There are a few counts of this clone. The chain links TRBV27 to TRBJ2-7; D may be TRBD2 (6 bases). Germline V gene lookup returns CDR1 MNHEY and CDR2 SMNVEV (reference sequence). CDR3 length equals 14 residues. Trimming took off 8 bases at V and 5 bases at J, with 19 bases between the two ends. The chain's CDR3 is CASCMTRPIHEQYF. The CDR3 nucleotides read TGTGCCAGCTGCATGACTAGGCCCATCCACGAGCAGTACTTC.

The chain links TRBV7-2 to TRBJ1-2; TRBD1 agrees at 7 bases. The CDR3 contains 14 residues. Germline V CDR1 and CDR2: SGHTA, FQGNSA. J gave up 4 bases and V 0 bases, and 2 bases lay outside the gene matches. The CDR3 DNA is TGTGCCAGCAGCTTAGCAACAGGGGCCTATGGCTACACCTTC. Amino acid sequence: CASSLATGAYGYTF.

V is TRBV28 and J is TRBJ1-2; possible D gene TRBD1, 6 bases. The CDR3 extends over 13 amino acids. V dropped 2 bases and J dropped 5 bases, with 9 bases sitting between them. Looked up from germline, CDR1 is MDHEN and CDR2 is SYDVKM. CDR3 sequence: CASSLGGEYGYTF. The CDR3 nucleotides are TGTGCCAGCAGTTTAGGGGGCGAGTATGGCTACACCTTC.

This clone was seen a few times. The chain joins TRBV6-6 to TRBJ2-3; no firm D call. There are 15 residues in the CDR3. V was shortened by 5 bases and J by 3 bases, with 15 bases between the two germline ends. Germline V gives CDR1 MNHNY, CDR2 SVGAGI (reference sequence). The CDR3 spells CASSPRGVWTDTQYF. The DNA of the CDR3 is TGTGCCAGCAGTCCCCGTGGAGTTTGGACAGATACGCAGTATTTT.

The CDR3 nucleotides read TGTGCCAGCAGCTTAGGAGCGGGGTGGACTGGAGAGACCCAGTACTTC. Its protein is CASSLGAGWTGETQYF. The chain carries TRBV11-1 and TRBJ2-5; TRBD2 agrees at 7 bases. V dropped 1 base and J dropped 4; count of bases not matched to a gene: 9. This CDR3 comprises 16 residues. CDR1 is SGHAT, CDR2 FQDESV, per germline (reference sequence). The full variable domain, in which reference TRBV11-1 and TRBJ2-5 provide the parts outside the CDR3, is EAEVAQSPRYKITEKSQAVAFWCDPISGHATLYWYRQILGQGPELLVQFQDESVVDDSQLPKDRFSAERLKGVDSTLKIQPAELGDSAMYLCASSLGAGWTGETQYFGPGTRLLVL.

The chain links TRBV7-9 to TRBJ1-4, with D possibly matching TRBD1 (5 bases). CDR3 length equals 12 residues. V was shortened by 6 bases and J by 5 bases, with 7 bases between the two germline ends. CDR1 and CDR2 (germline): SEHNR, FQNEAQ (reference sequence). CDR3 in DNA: TGTGCCAGCAGTAAGGGGAATGAAAAACTGTTTTTT. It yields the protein CASSKGNEKLFF.

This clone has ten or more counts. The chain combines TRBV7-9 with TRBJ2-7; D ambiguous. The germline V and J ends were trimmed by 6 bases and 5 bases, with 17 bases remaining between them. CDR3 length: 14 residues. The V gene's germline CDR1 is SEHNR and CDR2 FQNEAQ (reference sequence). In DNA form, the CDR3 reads TGTGCCAGCAGTCGTCCCTCAGGTGGCGACGAGCAGTACTTC. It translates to CASSRPSGGDEQYF.

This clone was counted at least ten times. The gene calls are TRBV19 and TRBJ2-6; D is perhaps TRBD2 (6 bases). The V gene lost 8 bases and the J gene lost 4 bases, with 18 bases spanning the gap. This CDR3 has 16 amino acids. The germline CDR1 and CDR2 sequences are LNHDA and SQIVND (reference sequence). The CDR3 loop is CASRLGASSGANVLTF. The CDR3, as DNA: TGTGCCAGTCGACTAGGGGCATCCTCCGGGGCCAACGTCCTGACTTTC. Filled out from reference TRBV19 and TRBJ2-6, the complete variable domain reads DGGITQSPKYLFRKEGQNVTLSCEQNLNHDAMYWYRQDPGQGLRLIYYSQIVNDFQKGDIAEGYSVSREKKESFPLTVTSAQKNPTAFYLCASRLGASSGANVLTFGAGSRLTVL.

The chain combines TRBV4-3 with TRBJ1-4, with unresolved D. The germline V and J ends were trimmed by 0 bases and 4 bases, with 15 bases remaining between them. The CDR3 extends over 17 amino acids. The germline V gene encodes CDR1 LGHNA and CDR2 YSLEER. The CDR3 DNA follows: TGCGCCAGCAGCCAAGAAGCGGTGCCGCGGGGTAATGAAAAACTGTTTTTT. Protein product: CASSQEAVPRGNEKLFF.

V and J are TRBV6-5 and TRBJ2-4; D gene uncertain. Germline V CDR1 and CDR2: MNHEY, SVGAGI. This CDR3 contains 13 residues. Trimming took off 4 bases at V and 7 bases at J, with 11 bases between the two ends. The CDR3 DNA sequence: TGTGCCAGCAGTTCTTACATGGGGAACATTCAGTACTTC. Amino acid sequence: CASSSYMGNIQYF.

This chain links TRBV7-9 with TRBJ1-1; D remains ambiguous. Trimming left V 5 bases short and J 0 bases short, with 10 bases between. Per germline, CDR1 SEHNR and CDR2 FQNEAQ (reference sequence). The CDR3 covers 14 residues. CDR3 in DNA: TGTGCCAGCAGCGTAAGCTACATGAACACTGAAGCTTTCTTT. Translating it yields CASSVSYMNTEAFF.

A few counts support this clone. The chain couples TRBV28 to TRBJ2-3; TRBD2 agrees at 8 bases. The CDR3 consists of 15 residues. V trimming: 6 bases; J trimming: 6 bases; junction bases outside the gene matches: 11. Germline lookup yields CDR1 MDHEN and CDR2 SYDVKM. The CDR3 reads CASRARAGATDTQYF. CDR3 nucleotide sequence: TGTGCCAGCAGAGCGCGAGCGGGAGCTACCGATACGCAGTATTTT.

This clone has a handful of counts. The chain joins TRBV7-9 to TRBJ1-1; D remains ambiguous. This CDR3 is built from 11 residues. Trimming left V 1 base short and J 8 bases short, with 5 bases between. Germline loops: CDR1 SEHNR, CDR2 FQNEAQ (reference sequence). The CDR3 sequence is CASSLGQEAFF. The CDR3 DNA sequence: TGTGCCAGCAGCTTAGGGCAGGAAGCTTTCTTT.

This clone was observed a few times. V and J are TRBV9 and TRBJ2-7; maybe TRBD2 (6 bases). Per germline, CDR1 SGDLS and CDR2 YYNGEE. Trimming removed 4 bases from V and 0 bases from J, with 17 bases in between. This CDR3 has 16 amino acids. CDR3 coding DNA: TGTGCCAGCAGCCCCCGCGGGATCCGGACCTCCTACGAGCAGTACTTC. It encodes CASSPRGIRTSYEQYF.

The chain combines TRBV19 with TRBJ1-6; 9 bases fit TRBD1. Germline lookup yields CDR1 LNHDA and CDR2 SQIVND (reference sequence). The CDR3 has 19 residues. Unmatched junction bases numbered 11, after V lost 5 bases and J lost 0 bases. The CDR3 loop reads CASSGQGPSKSSYNSPLHF. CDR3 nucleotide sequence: TGTGCCAGTAGTGGACAGGGGCCGTCAAAGAGCTCCTATAATTCACCCCTCCACTTT. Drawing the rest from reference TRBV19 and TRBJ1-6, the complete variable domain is DGGITQSPKYLFRKEGQNVTLSCEQNLNHDAMYWYRQDPGQGLRLIYYSQIVNDFQKGDIAEGYSVSREKKESFPLTVTSAQKNPTAFYLCASSGQGPSKSSYNSPLHFGNGTRLTVT.

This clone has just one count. The CDR3 loop is CASSKGATDTQYF. CDR3 nucleotides: TGTGCCAGCAGCAAGGGGGCCACAGATACGCAGTATTTT. The chain is built from TRBV7-8 and TRBJ2-3; 7 bases are shared with TRBD1. Germline trimming cut 5 bases from V and 2 bases from J; bases unmatched to any gene: 1. Germline V gene sequence: CDR1 SGHVS, CDR2 FQNEAQ. This CDR3 region has 13 residues.

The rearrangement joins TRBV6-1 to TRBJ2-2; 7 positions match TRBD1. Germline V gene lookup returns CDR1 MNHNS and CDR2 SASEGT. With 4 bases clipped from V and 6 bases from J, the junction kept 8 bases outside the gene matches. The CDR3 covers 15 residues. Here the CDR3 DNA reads TGTGCCAGCAGTGCGGACAGGCTTTTAGCCGGGGAGCTGTTTTTT. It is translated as CASSADRLLAGELFF.

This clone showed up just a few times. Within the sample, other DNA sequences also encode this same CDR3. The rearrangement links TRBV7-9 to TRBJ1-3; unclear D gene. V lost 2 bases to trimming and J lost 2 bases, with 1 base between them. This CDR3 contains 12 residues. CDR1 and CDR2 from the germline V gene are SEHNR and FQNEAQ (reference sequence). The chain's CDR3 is CASSLTGNTIYF. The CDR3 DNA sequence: TGTGCCAGCAGCTTAACTGGAAACACCATATATTTT.

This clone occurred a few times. The CDR3 DNA follows: TGTGCCATCAGTGTTGGACAGGGGGACACTGAAGCTTTCTTT. Amino acid sequence: CAISVGQGDTEAFF. The chain is built from TRBV10-3 and TRBJ1-1; 10 bases are shared with TRBD1. The CDR3 runs 14 residues. V lost 4 bases and J lost 3; bases outside the gene matches: 2. Per germline, CDR1 ENHRY and CDR2 SYGVKD.

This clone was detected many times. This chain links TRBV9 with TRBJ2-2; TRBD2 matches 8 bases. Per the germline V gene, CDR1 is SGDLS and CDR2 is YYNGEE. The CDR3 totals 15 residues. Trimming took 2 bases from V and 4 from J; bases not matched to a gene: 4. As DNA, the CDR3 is TGTGCCAGCAGCGTTCCTAGCGGGCCCACCGGGGAGCTGTTTTTT. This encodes CASSVPSGPTGELFF.

The CDR3 spells CASARDYEQYF. The CDR3 DNA is TGTGCCAGCGCCAGGGACTACGAGCAGTACTTC. This chain uses TRBV14 with TRBJ2-7, with D perhaps TRBD1 (5 bases). The CDR3 extends over 11 amino acids. Deletions cut 8 bases from V and 3 bases from J, with 8 bases between. Germline lookup yields CDR1 SGHDN and CDR2 FVKESK.

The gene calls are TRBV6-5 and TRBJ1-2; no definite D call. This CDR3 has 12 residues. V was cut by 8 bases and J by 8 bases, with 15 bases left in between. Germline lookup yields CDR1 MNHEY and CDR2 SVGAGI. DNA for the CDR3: TGTGCCAGCCGAAAACTCTTGGGCGGCTACACCTTC. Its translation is CASRKLLGGYTF.

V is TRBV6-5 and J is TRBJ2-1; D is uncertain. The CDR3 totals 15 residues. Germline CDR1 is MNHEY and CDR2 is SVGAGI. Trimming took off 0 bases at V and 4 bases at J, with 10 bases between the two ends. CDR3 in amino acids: CASSYSGNLYNEQFF. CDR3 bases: TGTGCCAGCAGTTACTCAGGGAACCTATACAATGAGCAGTTCTTC.